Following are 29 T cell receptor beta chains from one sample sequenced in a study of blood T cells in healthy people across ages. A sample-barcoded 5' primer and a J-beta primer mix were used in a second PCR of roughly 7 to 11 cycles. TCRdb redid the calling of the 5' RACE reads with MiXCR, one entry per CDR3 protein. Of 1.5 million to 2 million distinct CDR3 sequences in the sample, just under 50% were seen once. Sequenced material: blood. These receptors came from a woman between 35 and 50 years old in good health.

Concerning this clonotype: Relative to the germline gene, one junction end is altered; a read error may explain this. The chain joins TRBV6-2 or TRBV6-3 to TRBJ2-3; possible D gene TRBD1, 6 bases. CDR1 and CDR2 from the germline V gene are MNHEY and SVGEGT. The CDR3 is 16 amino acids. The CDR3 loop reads CASRPLRQAGTDTQYF. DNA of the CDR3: TGTGCCAGCAGACCGCTCCGACAGGCGGGCACAGACACGCAGTATTTT.

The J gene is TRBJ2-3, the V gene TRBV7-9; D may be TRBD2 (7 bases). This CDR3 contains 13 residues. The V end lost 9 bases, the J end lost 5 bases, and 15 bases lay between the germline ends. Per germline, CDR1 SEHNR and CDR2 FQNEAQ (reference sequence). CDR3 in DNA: TGTGCCAGATCTGGGGGGGCCGTAGATACGCAGTATTTT. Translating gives CARSGGAVDTQYF.

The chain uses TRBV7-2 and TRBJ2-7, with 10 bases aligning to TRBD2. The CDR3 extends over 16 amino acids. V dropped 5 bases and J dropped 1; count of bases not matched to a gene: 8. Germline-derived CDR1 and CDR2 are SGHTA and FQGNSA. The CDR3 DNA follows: TGTGCCAGCAGCCTAAGCGGGGGGGTATCTTCCTACGAGCAGTACTTC. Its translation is CASSLSGGVSSYEQYF.

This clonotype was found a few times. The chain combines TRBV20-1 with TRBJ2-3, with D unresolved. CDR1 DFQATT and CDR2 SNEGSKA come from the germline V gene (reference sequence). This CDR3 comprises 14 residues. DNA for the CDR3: TGCAGCGCCTCAGGTAGCCACCGCACAGATACGCAGTATTTT. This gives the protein CSASGSHRTDTQYF.

CDR3 sequence: CASSLSGAYETQYF. The CDR3, as DNA: TGTGCCAGCAGCCTCTCCGGGGCCTACGAGACCCAGTACTTC. This chain uses TRBV5-4 with TRBJ2-5, with D possibly called TRBD1 or TRBD2 (5 bases each). The germline V gene has CDR1 SGHNT and CDR2 YYREEE (reference sequence). Trimming took off 4 bases at V and 5 bases at J, with 15 bases between the two ends. The CDR3 runs 14 residues.

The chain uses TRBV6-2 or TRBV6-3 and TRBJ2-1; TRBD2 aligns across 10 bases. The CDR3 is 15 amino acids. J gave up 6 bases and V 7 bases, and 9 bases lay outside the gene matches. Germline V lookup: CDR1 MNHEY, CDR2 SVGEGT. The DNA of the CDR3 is TGTGCCAGCAACCAAGCGGGGGGGCGGGGCAATGAGCAGTTCTTC. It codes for CASNQAGGRGNEQFF.

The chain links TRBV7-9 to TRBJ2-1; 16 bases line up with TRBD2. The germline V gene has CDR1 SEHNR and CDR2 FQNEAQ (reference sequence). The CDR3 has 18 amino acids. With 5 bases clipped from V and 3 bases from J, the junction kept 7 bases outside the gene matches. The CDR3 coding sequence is TGTGCCAGCAGCAGAGGGACTAGCGGGGGGGCCGGCTACAATGAGCAGTTCTTC. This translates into CASSRGTSGGAGYNEQFF. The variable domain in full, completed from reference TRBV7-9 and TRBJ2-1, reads DTGVSQNPRHKITKRGQNVTFRCDPISEHNRLYWYRQTLGQGPEFLTYFQNEAQLEKSRLLSDRFSAERPKGSFSTLEIQRTEQGDSAMYLCASSRGTSGGAGYNEQFFGPGTRLTVL.

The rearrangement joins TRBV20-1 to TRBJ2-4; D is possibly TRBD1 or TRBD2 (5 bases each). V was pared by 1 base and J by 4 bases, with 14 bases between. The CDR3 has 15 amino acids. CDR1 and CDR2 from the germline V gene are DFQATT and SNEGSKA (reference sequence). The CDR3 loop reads CSARVRGLLKNIQYF. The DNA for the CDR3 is TGCAGTGCTAGAGTGAGGGGCCTACTAAAAAACATTCAGTACTTC.

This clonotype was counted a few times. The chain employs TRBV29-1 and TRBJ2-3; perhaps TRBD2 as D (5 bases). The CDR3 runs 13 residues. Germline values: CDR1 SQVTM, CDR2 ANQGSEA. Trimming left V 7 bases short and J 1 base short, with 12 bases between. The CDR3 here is CSAEGRGTDTQYF. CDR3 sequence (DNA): TGCAGCGCCGAAGGGCGGGGCACAGATACGCAGTATTTT.

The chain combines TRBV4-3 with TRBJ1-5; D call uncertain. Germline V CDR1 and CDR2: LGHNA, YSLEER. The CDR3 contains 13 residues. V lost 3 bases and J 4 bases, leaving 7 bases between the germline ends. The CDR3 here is CASSQVMNQPQHF. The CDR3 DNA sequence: TGCGCCAGCAGCCAGGTCATGAATCAGCCCCAGCATTTT.

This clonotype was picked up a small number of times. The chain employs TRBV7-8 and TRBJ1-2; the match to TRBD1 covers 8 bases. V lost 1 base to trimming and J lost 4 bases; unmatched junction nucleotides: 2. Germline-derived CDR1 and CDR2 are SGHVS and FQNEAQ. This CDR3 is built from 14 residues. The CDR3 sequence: CASSLGTGIYGYTF. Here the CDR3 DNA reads TGTGCCAGCAGCTTAGGGACAGGGATCTATGGCTACACCTTC.

The CDR3 sequence: CASSVLGTGLTDTQYF. The CDR3 DNA follows: TGTGCCAGCAGCGTACTGGGGACAGGACTCACAGATACGCAGTATTTT. This rearrangement joins TRBV9 to TRBJ2-3, with 8 bases that match TRBD1. CDR1 and CDR2 from the germline V gene are SGDLS and YYNGEE. Trimming removed 1 base from V and 2 bases from J; junction bases left unmatched: 6. The CDR3 has 16 residues.

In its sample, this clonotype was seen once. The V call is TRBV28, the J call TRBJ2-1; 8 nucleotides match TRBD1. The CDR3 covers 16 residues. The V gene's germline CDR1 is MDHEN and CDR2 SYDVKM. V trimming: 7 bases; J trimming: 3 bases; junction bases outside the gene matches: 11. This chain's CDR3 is CASTPRTGFVYNEQFF. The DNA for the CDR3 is TGTGCCAGCACCCCGAGGACAGGGTTCGTCTACAATGAGCAGTTCTTC.

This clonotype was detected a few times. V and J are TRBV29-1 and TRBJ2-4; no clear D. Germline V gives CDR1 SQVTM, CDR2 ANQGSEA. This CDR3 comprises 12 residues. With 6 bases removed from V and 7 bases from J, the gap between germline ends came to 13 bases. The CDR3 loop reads CSVGPEGNIQYF. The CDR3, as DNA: TGCAGCGTGGGCCCGGAAGGGAACATTCAGTACTTC.

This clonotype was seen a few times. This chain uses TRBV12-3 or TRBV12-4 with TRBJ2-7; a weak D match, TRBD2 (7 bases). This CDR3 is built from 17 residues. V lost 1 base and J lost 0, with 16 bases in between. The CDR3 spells CASSLDGEGTSSYEQYF. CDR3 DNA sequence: TGTGCCAGCAGTTTAGATGGGGAGGGGACAAGCTCCTACGAGCAGTACTTC.

The CDR3 bases are TGTGCCAGCAGCCAAGTCGTGGGGACTAGCGGCACAGATACGCAGTATTTT. This encodes CASSQVVGTSGTDTQYF. The J gene is TRBJ2-3, the V gene TRBV14; TRBD2 matches at 10 bases. Germline lookup yields CDR1 SGHDN and CDR2 FVKESK. The CDR3 consists of 17 residues. The J segment lost 1 base and the V segment lost 1 base, leaving 5 bases of the junction unmatched.

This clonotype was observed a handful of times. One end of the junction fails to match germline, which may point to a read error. Here the CDR3 DNA reads TGTGCCAGCACCCACGGCTCCACAGATATGCAGTATTTT. Translated: CASTHGSTDMQYF. This rearrangement joins TRBV28 to TRBJ2-3, with D unclear. CDR3 length: 13 amino acids. Germline V gene data show CDR1 as MDHEN and CDR2 as SYDVKM.

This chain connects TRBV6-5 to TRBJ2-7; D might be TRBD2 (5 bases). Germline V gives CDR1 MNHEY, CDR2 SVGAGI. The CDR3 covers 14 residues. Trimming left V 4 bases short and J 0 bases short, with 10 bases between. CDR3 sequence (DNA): TGTGCCAGCAGTTCCTACGAGGGCTCCTACGAGCAGTACTTC. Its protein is CASSSYEGSYEQYF.

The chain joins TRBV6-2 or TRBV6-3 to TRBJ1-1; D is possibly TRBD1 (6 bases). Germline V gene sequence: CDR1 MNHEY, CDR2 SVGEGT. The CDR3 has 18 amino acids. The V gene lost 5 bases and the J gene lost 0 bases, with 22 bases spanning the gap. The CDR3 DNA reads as TGTGCCAGCAGTACATGGGCAGGGGTCCGCGCTCTGAACACTGAAGCTTTCTTT. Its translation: CASSTWAGVRALNTEAFF.

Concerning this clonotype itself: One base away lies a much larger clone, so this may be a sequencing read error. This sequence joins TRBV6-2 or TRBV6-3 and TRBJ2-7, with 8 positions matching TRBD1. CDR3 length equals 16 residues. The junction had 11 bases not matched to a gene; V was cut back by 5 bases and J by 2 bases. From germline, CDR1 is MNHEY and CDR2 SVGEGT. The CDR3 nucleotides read TGTGCCAGCAGTCACCGTGGAGGACAGGGAACCTACGAGCAGTACTTC. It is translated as CASSHRGGQGTYEQYF.

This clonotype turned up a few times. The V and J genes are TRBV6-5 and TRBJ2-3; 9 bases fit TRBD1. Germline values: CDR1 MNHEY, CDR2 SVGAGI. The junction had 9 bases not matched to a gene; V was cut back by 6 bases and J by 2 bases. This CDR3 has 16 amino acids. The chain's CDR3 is CASRLRTGALTDTQYF. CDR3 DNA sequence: TGTGCCAGCAGACTGCGGACAGGGGCGCTCACAGATACGCAGTATTTT.

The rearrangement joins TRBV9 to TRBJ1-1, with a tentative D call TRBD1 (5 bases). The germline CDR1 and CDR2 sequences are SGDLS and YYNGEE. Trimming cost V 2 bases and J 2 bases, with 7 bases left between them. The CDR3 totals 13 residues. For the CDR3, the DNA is TGTGCCAGCAGCGTCGGGGACAACACTGAAGCTTTCTTT. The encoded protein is CASSVGDNTEAFF.

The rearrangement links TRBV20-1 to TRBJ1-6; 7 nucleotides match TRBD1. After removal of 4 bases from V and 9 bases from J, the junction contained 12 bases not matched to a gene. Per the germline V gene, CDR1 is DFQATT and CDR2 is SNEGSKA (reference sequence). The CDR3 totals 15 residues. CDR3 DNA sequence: TGCAGTGCTACCGAATCCGGGACAGTGGCTTCACCCCTCCACTTT. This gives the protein CSATESGTVASPLHF.

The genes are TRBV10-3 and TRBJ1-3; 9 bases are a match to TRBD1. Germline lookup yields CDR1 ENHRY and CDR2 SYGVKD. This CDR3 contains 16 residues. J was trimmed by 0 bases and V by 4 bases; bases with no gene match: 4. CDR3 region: CAISGGTGPSGNTIYF. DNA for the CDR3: TGTGCCATCAGTGGGGGGACAGGGCCCTCTGGAAACACCATATATTTT.

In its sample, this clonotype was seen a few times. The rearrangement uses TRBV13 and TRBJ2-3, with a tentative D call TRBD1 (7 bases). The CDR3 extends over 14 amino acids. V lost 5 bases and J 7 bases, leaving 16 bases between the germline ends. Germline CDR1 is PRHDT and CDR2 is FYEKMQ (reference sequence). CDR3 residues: CASSPGQEGNTQYF. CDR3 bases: TGTGCCAGCAGCCCAGGACAGGAGGGGAATACGCAGTATTTT.

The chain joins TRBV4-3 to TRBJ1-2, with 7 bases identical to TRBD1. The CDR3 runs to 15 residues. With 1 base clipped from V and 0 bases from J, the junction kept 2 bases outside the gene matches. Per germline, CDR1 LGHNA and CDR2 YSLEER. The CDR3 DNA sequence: TGCGCCAGCAGCCAAGGGAGGGGGCCTAACTATGGCTACACCTTC. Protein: CASSQGRGPNYGYTF.

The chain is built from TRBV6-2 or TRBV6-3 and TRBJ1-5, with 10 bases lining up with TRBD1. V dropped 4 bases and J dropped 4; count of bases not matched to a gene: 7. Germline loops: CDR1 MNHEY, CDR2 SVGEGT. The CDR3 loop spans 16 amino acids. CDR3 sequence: CASSSRDRGRNQPQHF. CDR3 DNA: TGTGCCAGCAGTTCCCGGGACAGGGGCAGAAATCAGCCCCAGCATTTT.

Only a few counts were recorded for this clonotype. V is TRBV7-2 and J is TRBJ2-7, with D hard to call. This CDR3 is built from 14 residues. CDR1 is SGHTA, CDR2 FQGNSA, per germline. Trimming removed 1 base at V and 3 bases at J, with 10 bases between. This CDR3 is CASSLVVSGYEQYF. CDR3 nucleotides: TGTGCCAGCAGCTTAGTGGTGTCGGGCTACGAGCAGTACTTC. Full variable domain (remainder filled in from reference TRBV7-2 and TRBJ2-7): GAGVSQSPSNKVTEKGKDVELRCDPISGHTALYWYRQSLGQGLEFLIYFQGNSAPDKSGLPSDRFSAERTGGSVSTLTIQRTQQEDSAVYLCASSLVVSGYEQYFGPGTRLTVT.

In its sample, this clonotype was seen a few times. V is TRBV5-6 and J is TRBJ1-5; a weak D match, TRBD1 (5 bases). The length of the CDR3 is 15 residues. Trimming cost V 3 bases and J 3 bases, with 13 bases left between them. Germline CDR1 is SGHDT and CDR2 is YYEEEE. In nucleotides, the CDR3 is TGTGCCAGCAGCTCTGGGGGAAGGGCCAATCAGCCCCAGCATTTT. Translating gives CASSSGGRANQPQHF.